The 9 T cell receptor beta chains presented below share a single source sample, sequenced in a study of T cells in Graves' hyperthyroidism and ophthalmopathy. What was amplified from RNA transcripts were TCR beta CDR3 regions. In the first-round RT-PCR of the TCR CDR3, the HTBI primer set was used. One entry per CDR3 protein, called by TCRdb with MiXCR from the multiplex PCR reads. The table lists hundreds of thousands of distinct CDR3 sequences, 16% of them singletons. The source material was blood. The receptor source for this set is a woman aged 35 to 49 with Graves' ophthalmopathy.

This clonotype was observed many times. The chain links TRBV11-2 to TRBJ2-4; D unclear. This CDR3 spans 13 amino acids. Trimming removed 7 bases from V and 0 bases from J, with 7 bases in between. The V gene's germline CDR1 is SGHAT and CDR2 FQNNGV. The CDR3 DNA sequence: TGTGCCAGCACGACTTTAGCCAAAAACATTCAGTACTTC. It codes for CASTTLAKNIQYF. Using reference TRBV11-2 and TRBJ2-4 for the parts outside the CDR3, the full variable domain is EAGVAQSPRYKIIEKRQSVAFWCNPISGHATLYWYQQILGQGPKLLIQFQNNGVVDDSQLPKDRFSAERLKGVDSTLKIQPAKLEDSAVYLCASTTLAKNIQYFGAGTRLSVL.

This clonotype was seen repeatedly, ten times or more. This chain links TRBV6-1 with TRBJ1-1; possibly TRBD1 for D (6 bases). Germline lookup yields CDR1 MNHNS and CDR2 SASEGT. The length of the CDR3 is 13 residues. V shed 6 bases and J shed 1 base, with 9 bases lying between them. CDR3 residues: CASRLTGNTEAFF. The CDR3 DNA sequence: TGTGCCAGCAGACTGACAGGGAACACTGAAGCTTTCTTT.

This clonotype turned up a few times. The J gene is TRBJ1-3, the V gene TRBV6-1, with D uncertain. In germline, CDR1 is MNHNS, CDR2 SASEGT. V lost 3 bases and J 3 bases, leaving 12 bases between the germline ends. CDR3 length: 15 amino acids. CDR3 sequence (DNA): TGTGCCAGCAGTGACTCTGGCGGGGATGGAAACACCATATATTTT. It encodes CASSDSGGDGNTIYF.

V is TRBV6-5 and J is TRBJ1-5; D ambiguous. CDR3 length: 14 residues. Germline V CDR1 and CDR2: MNHEY, SVGAGI. V shed 4 bases and J shed 3 bases, with 10 bases lying between them. In DNA form, the CDR3 reads TGTGCCAGCAGTTCTGGGCGGTCCAATCAGCCCCAGCATTTT. Protein: CASSSGRSNQPQHF.

This clonotype was seen many times. The genes are TRBV7-2 and TRBJ2-3; 11 nucleotides agree with TRBD2. Looked up from germline, CDR1 is SGHTA and CDR2 is FQGNSA. After removal of 2 bases from V and 2 bases from J, the junction contained 3 bases not matched to a gene. This CDR3 spans 16 amino acids. The CDR3 spells CASSLRLAGTTDTQYF. The CDR3 DNA reads as TGTGCCAGCAGCTTAAGACTAGCGGGAACCACAGATACGCAGTATTTT.

Remarks on this clonotype: Compared with germline, one end of the junction differs, possibly owing to a read error. The CDR3 bases are TGTGCCAGCAGCCAAGAAGGGAGGGGGGGTGAAGCTTTCTTT. It encodes CASSQEGRGGEAFF. V is TRBV4-1 and J is TRBJ1-1; D may be TRBD1 (6 bases). The CDR3 is 14 amino acids. Germline V lookup: CDR1 MGHRA, CDR2 YSYEKL.

This clonotype was observed a handful of times. The V call is TRBV7-8, the J call TRBJ1-5, with 10 bases lining up with TRBD1. V shed 3 bases and J 4 bases; nucleotides not matched to a gene: 3. Germline V gives CDR1 SGHVS, CDR2 FQNEAQ. The CDR3 totals 15 residues. Here the CDR3 reads CASSLTGQGNQPQHF. The CDR3 region has the DNA TGTGCCAGCAGCTTGACGGGACAGGGGAATCAGCCCCAGCATTTT. The variable domain in full, with the rest retrieved from reference TRBV7-8 and TRBJ1-5, is GAGVSQSPRYKVAKRGQDVALRCDPISGHVSLFWYQQALGQGPEFLTYFQNEAQLDKSGLPSDRFFAERPEGSVSTLKIQRTQQEDSAVYLCASSLTGQGNQPQHFGDGTRLSIL.

This clonotype was counted ten times or more. One end of the junction varies from germline; a read error may be responsible. The rearrangement joins TRBV5-1 to TRBJ1-3; unclear D gene. The CDR3 covers 14 residues. Germline assignment: CDR1 SGHRS and CDR2 YFSETQ. CDR3 DNA sequence: TGTGCCAGCAGCTTAGCGGGTTCTGGAAACACCATATATTTT. It encodes CASSLAGSGNTIYF.

The V and J genes are TRBV4-1 and TRBJ2-1; 7 bases are shared with TRBD1. This CDR3 spans 14 amino acids. CDR1 is MGHRA and CDR2 is YSYEKL in the germline V gene. The V and J ends lost 3 bases and 5 bases, in that order; junction bases with no gene match: 4. This CDR3 reads CASSHQGQNNEQFF. Here the CDR3 DNA reads TGCGCCAGCAGCCACCAGGGACAGAACAATGAGCAGTTCTTC.